This is a list of T cell receptor beta chains from one sample in a study of a mutant IDH1 vaccine in newly diagnosed glioma. Assay: immunoSEQ multiplex PCR; the TCRdb copy retains only in-frame clones and omits some. The repertoire holds 35,000 to 55,000 clones, with approximately 88% as singletons. For these receptors, no antigen is known. This specimen consisted of PBMCs, obtained from a glioma patient whose treatment included an IDH1 peptide vaccine. The receptors come from a woman between 18 and 29 years old with glioma. Some clones in this sample may be carry-over from other donors' samples. Both conserved end residues are part of each CDR3. Each record gives: clone size, V gene, J gene, D gene, CDR3 protein, CDR3 DNA. The D gene is left open where the match is weak. Clone size is stated in some rows and not others, as once, few, many or a class when expanded.

NA,TRBV10-3,TRBJ2-1,NA,CAISPSTGTSYNEQFF,TGTGCCATCAGCCCATCTACCGGGACCTCATACAATGAGCAGTTCTTC
NA,TRBV18,TRBJ2-7,NA,CASQTTGSAGEQYF,TGTGCCAGCCAAACTACAGGGAGCGCCGGCGAGCAGTACTTC
NA,TRBV4-1,TRBJ2-1,TRBD2,CASSQGGRVDTISEQFF,TGCGCCAGCAGCCAAGGCGGGAGAGTCGACACAATAAGTGAGCAGTTCTTC
NA,TRBV7-8,TRBJ2-7,NA,CASEGQSYEQYF,TGTGCCAGCGAAGGACAGTCCTACGAGCAGTACTTC
NA,TRBV11-2,TRBJ1-2,TRBD1,CASSRDRGSGYTF,TGTGCCAGCAGCCGGGACAGGGGTAGCGGCTACACCTTC
NA,TRBV9,TRBJ2-2,NA,CASSGTGPRGSTGELFF,TGTGCCAGCAGCGGTACCGGGCCCCGGGGCAGCACCGGGGAGCTGTTTTTT
NA,TRBV6-5,TRBJ1-3,NA,CASTRSTYSGNTIYF,TGTGCCAGCACCAGAAGTACTTACTCTGGAAACACCATATATTTT
NA,TRBV10-3,TRBJ2-7,NA,CAIAKRNSYEQYF,TGTGCCATCGCAAAGCGGAACTCCTACGAGCAGTACTTC
few,TRBV10-3,TRBJ1-5,NA,CAISGSQELNQPQHF,TGTGCCATCAGTGGCAGCCAGGAGCTCAATCAGCCCCAGCATTTT
NA,TRBV5-4,TRBJ2-7,NA,CASSLGSSYEQYF,TGTGCCAGCAGCTTGGGGAGCTCCTACGAGCAGTACTTC
NA,TRBV4-3,TRBJ1-1,NA,CASSQKTGPGGTEAFF,TGCGCCAGCAGCCAAAAAACAGGGCCCGGGGGGACTGAAGCTTTCTTT
once,TRBV19,TRBJ2-7,NA,CASSMRAVSYEQYF,TGTGCCAGTAGTATGCGGGCAGTAAGCTACGAGCAGTACTTC
NA,TRBV5-1,TRBJ2-7,TRBD1,CASSPPDRGYEQYF,TGCGCCAGCAGCCCTCCGGACAGGGGCTACGAGCAGTACTTC
NA,TRBV7-2,TRBJ2-7,NA,CASSLMDGASYEQYF,TGTGCCAGCAGCTTAATGGACGGGGCGTCCTACGAGCAGTACTTC
once,TRBV4-1,TRBJ1-2,NA,CASSQSAGFYGYTF,TGCGCCAGCAGCCAAAGCGCAGGGTTCTATGGCTACACCTTC
NA,TRBV27,TRBJ2-2,NA,CASTGSRWGGELFF,TGTGCCAGCACGGGATCCCGATGGGGCGGGGAGCTGTTTTTT
NA,TRBV5-4,TRBJ1-2,NA,CASSLSQGSYGYTF,TGTGCCAGCAGCTTGAGTCAGGGGAGCTATGGCTACACCTTC
few,TRBV9,TRBJ1-6,TRBD1,CASSVEGTGGNSPLHF,TGTGCCAGCAGCGTAGAAGGGACAGGGGGTAATTCACCCCTCCACTTT
NA,TRBV19,TRBJ2-1,TRBD1,CASSIIGGRAAYNEQFF,TGTGCCAGTAGTATAATAGGGGGCAGGGCGGCCTACAATGAGCAGTTCTTC
NA,TRBV19,TRBJ1-5,TRBD1,CASSMRQGNQPQHF,TGTGCCAGTAGTATGCGACAGGGGAATCAGCCCCAGCATTTT
NA,TRBV25-1,TRBJ2-2,NA,CASSERTDRSGTGELFF,TGTGCCAGCAGTGAACGAACCGACAGGAGCGGGACCGGGGAGCTGTTTTTT
NA,TRBV6-1,TRBJ2-3,NA,CASRGPGWDTQYF,TGTGCCAGCAGGGGCCCGGGGTGGGATACGCAGTATTTT
NA,TRBV10-3,TRBJ1-2,TRBD1,CAISGQGARDYGYTF,TGTGCCATCAGTGGCCAGGGGGCGCGAGACTATGGCTACACCTTC
NA,TRBV29-1,TRBJ2-1,TRBD2,CRAGGLGNEQFF,TGCAGAGCGGGGGGGCTAGGTAATGAGCAGTTCTTC
NA,TRBV11-2,TRBJ1-1,TRBD1,CASSLDQTGGNTEAFF,TGTGCCAGCAGCCTAGACCAGACAGGGGGGAACACTGAAGCTTTCTTT
NA,TRBV7-6,TRBJ1-5,NA,CASSRGGSNQPQHF,TGTGCCAGCAGCCGTGGGGGGAGCAATCAGCCCCAGCATTTT
NA,TRBV19,TRBJ2-5,TRBD2,CASSVLAGGQETQYF,TGTGCCAGTAGCGTACTAGCGGGGGGGCAAGAGACCCAGTACTTC
NA,TRBV5-1,TRBJ2-3,TRBD2,CASSLTSGGTTDTQYF,TGCGCCAGCAGCTTGACTAGCGGGGGCACCACAGATACGCAGTATTTT